This is a list of T cell receptor beta chains from one sample in a study of cytomegalovirus exposure and HLA in healthy donors. Measured with immunoSEQ multiplex PCR; TCRdb has only the in-frame clones, and not every one. Among about 100,000 clones listed, around 79% were seen once. Sequenced: PBMCs. The receptors stem from a male donor in good health and CMV-seropositive. Each CDR3 is given with its conserved first and last residue. D genes are given only for firm matches. Size values are once, few and many counts, or a class for expanded clones, and some rows have none.

>.|.|TRBJ2-7|TRBV30
CAWTRGGEQYF
TGTGCCTGGACCAGGGGTGGCGAGCAGTACTTC
>.|.|TRBJ1-1|TRBV11-2
CASSFSGLRTEAFF
TGTGCCAGCAGCTTTTCAGGTTTGCGAACTGAAGCTTTCTTT
>once|.|TRBJ1-2|TRBV7-2
CASSPSNGGRDYTF
TGTGCCAGCAGCCCGTCCAACGGGGGGCGCGACTACACCTTC
>.|TRBD1|TRBJ1-2|TRBV4-2
CASSQVRAQGQQHHYGYTF
TGTGCCAGCAGCCAAGTCAGGGCCCAGGGACAGCAACATCACTATGGCTACACCTTC
>many|.|TRBJ2-6|TRBV2
CASKARSGANVLTF
TGTGCCAGCAAGGCGAGGTCTGGGGCCAACGTCCTGACTTTC
>few|.|TRBJ2-2|TRBV2
CASRPEGGELFF
TGTGCCAGCAGACCCGAGGGCGGGGAGCTGTTTTTT
>.|.|TRBJ2-1|TRBV10-3
CAISEEEDNEQFF
TGTGCCATCAGTGAAGAGGAGGACAATGAGCAGTTCTTC
>.|TRBD2|TRBJ2-3|TRBV7-2
CASSSGLAGRSLVAQYF
TGTGCCAGCAGCTCGGGACTAGCGGGGCGCTCACTGGTGGCGCAGTATTTT
>.|TRBD1|TRBJ2-7|TRBV4-3
CASSSGQGRYEQYF
TGCGCCAGCAGTTCAGGACAGGGAAGATACGAGCAGTACTTC
>.|.|TRBJ2-2|TRBV30
CAWSSTLNTGELFF
TGTGCCTGGAGTTCGACACTTAACACCGGGGAGCTGTTTTTT
>.|TRBD1|TRBJ1-2|TRBV6-1
CASSELDRGRGYTF
TGTGCCAGCAGTGAACTTGACAGGGGGAGGGGCTACACCTTC
>.|.|TRBJ2-1|TRBV11-3
CASSLDAEASSYNEQFF
TGTGCCAGCAGCTTAGATGCCGAAGCATCCTCCTACAATGAGCAGTTCTTC
>.|.|TRBJ2-7|TRBV2
CASRPTVWTETYEQYF
TGTGCCAGCCGCCCCACTGTATGGACAGAAACCTACGAGCAGTACTTC
>few|TRBD1|TRBJ1-1|TRBV10-3
CAIRGGQGYTEAFF
TGTGCCATCAGGGGGGGACAGGGCTATACTGAAGCTTTCTTT
>.|.|TRBJ1-2|TRBV6-5
CASSYSGHYGYTF
TGTGCCAGCAGTTACTCGGGGCACTATGGCTACACCTTC
>few|.|TRBJ1-2|TRBV4-3
CASSQARGVGYTF
TGCGCCAGCAGCCAGGCTCGGGGGGTCGGCTACACCTTC
>.|.|TRBJ2-5|TRBV19
CASSMGQKTQYF
TGTGCCAGTAGTATGGGGCAGAAGACCCAGTACTTC
>.|.|TRBJ2-7|TRBV7-2
CASSLTPGQGTDEQYF
TGTGCCAGCAGCTTAACCCCAGGGCAGGGGACCGACGAGCAGTACTTC
>.|.|TRBJ2-7|TRBV11-2
CASSLEPGNEQYF
TGTGCCAGCAGCTTAGAGCCGGGTAACGAGCAGTACTTC
>.|.|TRBJ1-1|TRBV5-1
CASRIRTGDGREAFF
TGCGCCAGCAGAATTAGGACGGGAGACGGGAGGGAAGCTTTCTTT
>.|.|TRBJ1-1|TRBV9
CASGVGNTEAFF
TGTGCCAGCGGCGTCGGGAACACTGAAGCTTTCTTT
>.|.|TRBJ2-7|TRBV21-1
CASSRQRDLPPYEQYF
TGTGCCAGCAGCAGACAAAGGGACTTACCCCCTTACGAGCAGTACTTC
>.|.|TRBJ1-3|TRBV9
CASSPSPAGSGNTIYF
TGTGCCAGCAGCCCCTCGCCCGCGGGGTCTGGAAACACCATATATTTT
>.|TRBD1|TRBJ1-2|TRBV25-1
CASGTGGRMDGYTF
TGTGCCAGCGGAACAGGGGGGAGGATGGATGGCTACACCTTC
>.|.|TRBJ2-3|TRBV5-6
CASSRTLLDTQYF
TGTGCCAGCAGCCGGACATTATTAGATACGCAGTATTTT
>.|TRBD1|TRBJ2-7|TRBV7-9
CASSSAGTASYEQYF
TGTGCCAGCAGCTCTGCTGGGACAGCATCCTACGAGCAGTACTTC
>.|.|TRBJ2-7|TRBV30
CAWSRGTDLEQYF
TGTGCCTGGAGCCGGGGGACAGACCTCGAGCAGTACTTC
>.|.|TRBJ1-4|TRBV30
CAWSGRGTEKLFF
TGTGCCTGGAGTGGGAGGGGAACTGAAAAACTGTTTTTT
>.|TRBD1|TRBJ1-6|TRBV11-3
CASSLGGQGVGNSPLHF
TGTGCCAGCAGCTTAGGGGGACAGGGAGTAGGAAATTCACCCCTCCACTTT
>few|TRBD1|TRBJ1-1|TRBV19
CASKYQGAVFF
TGTGCCAGTAAATACCAGGGGGCCGTTTTCTTT
>.|TRBD1|TRBJ2-2|TRBV11-2
CASSWDRNTGELFF
TGTGCCAGCAGCTGGGACAGGAACACCGGGGAGCTGTTTTTT
>.|TRBD1|TRBJ2-5|TRBV28
CASRDREAGETQYF
TGTGCCAGCAGGGACAGGGAGGCAGGAGAGACCCAGTACTTC